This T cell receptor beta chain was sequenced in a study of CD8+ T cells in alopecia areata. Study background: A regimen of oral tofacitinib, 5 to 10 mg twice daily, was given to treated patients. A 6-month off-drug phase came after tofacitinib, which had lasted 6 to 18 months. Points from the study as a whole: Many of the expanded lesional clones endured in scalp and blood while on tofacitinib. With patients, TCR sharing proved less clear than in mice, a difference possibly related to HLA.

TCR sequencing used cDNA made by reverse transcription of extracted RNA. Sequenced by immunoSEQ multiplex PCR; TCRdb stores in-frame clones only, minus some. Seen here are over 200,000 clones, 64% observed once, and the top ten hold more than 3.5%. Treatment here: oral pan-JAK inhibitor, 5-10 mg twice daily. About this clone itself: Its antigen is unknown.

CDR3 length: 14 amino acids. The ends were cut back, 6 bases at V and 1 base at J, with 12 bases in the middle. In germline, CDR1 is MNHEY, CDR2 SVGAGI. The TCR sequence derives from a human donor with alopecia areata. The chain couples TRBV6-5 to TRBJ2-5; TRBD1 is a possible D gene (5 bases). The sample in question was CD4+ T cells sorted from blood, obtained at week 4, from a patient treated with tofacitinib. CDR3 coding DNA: TGTGCCAGCAGCCAGGGTTTGCTCCAAGAGACCCAGTACTTC. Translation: CASSQGLLQETQYF.